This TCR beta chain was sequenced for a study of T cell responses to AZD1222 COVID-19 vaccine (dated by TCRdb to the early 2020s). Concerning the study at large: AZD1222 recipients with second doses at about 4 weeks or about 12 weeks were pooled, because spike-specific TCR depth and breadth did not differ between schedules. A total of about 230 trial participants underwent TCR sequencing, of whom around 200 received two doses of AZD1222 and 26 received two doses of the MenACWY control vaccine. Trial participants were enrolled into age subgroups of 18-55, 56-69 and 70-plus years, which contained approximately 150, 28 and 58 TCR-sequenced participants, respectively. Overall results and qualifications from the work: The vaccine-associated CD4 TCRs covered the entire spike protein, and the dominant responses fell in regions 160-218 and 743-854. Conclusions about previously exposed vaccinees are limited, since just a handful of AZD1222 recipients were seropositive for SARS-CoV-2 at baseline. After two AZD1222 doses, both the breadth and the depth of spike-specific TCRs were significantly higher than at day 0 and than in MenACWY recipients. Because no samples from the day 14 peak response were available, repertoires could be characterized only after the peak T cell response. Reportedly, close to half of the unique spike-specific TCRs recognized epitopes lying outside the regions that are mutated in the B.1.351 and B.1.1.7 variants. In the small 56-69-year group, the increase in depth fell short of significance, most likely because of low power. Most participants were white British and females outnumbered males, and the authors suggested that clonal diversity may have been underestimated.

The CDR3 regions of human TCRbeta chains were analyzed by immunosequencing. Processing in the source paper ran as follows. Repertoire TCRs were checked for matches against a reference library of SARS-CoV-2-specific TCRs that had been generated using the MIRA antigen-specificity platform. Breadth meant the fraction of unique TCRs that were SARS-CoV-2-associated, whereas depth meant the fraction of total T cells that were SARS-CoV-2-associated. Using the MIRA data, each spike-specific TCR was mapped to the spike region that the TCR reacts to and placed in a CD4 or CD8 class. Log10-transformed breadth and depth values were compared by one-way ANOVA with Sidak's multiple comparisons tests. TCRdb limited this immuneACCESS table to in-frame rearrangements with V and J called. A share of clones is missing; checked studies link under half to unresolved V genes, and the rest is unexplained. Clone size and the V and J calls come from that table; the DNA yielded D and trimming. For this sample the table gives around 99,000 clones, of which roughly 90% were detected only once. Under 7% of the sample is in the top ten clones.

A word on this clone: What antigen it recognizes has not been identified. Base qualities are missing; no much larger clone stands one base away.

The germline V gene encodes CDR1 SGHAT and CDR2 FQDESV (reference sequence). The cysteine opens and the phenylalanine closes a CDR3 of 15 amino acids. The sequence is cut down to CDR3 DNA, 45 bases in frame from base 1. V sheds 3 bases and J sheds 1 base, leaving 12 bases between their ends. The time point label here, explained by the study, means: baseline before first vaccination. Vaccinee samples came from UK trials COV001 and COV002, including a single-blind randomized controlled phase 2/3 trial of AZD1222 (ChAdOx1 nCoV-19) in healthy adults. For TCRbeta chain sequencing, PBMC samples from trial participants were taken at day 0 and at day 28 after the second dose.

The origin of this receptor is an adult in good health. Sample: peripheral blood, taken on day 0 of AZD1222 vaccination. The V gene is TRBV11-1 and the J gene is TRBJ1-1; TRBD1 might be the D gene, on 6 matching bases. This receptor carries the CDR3 CASSFPGAPNTEAFF. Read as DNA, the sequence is TGTGCCAGCAGCTTCCCGGGGGCGCCGAACACTGAAGCTTTCTTT.